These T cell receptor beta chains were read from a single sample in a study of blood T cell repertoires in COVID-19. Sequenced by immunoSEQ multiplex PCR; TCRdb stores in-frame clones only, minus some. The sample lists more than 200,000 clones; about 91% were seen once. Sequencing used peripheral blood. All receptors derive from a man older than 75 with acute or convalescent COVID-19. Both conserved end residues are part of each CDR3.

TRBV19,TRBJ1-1,CASSTTGGASGAFF
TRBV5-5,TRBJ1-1,CASSRDRMNMNTEAFF
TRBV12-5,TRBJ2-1,CASGSVAGVGGEQFF
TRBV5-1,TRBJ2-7,CASSWDRGSYEQYF
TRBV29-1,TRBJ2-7,CSAKLGVSGSSYEQYF
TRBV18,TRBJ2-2,CASSPQNRVTGELFF
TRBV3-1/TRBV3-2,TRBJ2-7,CASSQGYSGVTYEQYF
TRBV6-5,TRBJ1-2,CASSYSKGGRNGYTF
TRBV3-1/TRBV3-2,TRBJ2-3,CASSQAGTSGFGFPSSTDTQYF
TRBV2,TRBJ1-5,CASSDSHSNQPQHF
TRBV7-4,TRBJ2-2,CASSFNQGWYVTGELFF
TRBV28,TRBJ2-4,CASSLSGVQSIHIQYF
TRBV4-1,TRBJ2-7,CASSHVTQGAQYYEQYF
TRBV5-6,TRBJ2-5,CASSLFSGSYQETQYF
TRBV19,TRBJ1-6,CASRQVGNSPLHF
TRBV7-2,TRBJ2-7,CASSRTVFPYEQYF
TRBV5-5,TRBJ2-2,CASSPGTEKTGELFF
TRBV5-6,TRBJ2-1,CASSLAGAPLSYNEQFF
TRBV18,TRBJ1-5,CASSPSTGALSNQPQHF
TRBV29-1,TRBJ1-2,CSVDRGELTIGYTF
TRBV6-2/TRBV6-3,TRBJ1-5,CASSYSTTAREPQHF
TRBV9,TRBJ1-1,CASSPQDRANTEAFF
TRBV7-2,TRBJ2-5,CASSLGGRRPEYF
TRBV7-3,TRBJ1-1,CASSRQLNTEAFF
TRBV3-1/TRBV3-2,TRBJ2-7,CASSQDPNREGLADSYEQYF
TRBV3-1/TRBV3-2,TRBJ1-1,CASSQEEGRREAEAFF
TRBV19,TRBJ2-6,CASRTTQGRSGANVLTF
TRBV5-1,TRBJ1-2,CASSEGNYGYTF
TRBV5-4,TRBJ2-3,CASSIRQVYGTDTQYF
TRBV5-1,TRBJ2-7,CASSLGLAGTPYEQYF
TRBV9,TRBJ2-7,CASSVGLADEQYF
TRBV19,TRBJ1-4,CAASPDGATNEKLFF
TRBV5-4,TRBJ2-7,CASSLAGLAGVVYEQYF
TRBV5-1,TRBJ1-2,CASSSADRAHGYTF
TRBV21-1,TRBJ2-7,CASNRTSESSYEQYF
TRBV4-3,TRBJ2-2,CASSQGWGQNLPGELFF
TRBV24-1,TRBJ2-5,CATSDFSQGDQETQYF
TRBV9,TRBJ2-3,CASSGRQGATDTQYF
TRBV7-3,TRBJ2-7,CASSLIAGMVEQYF
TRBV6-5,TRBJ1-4,CASSAGGAGEKLFF
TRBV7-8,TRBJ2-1,CASRGRVGGYNEQFF
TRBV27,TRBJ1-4,CASSFLGTGGEKLFF
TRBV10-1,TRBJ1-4,CASSELRPGYNEKLFF
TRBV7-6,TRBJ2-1,CASSVKLAGDDEQFF
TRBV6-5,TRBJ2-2,CASSYPTPTGPTELFF
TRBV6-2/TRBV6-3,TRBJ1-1,CASSYSEGREAFF
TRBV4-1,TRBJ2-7,CASSSPGSAYEQYF
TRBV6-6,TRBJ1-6,CASSYGGQWNSPLHF
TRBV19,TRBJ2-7,CASSFLAFREQYF
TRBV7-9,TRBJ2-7,CASSSTLAAYEQYF